This T cell receptor (beta chain) is drawn from a study of cytotoxic CD8 clonotypes in ibrutinib-treated CLL. Study context: Within the patient group, around twelve were relapsed/refractory and roughly 16 treatment-naive, and approximately 17 were IGHV unmutated.

From germline, CDR1 is SEHNR and CDR2 FQNEAQ (reference sequence). After removal of 6 bases from V and 8 bases from J, the junction contained 6 bases not matched to a gene. CDR3 length equals 14 residues. Some clones are missing from TCRdb's copy, which holds only in-frame ones; the method was immunoSEQ multiplex PCR. The data show some 50,000 clones, approximately 60% seen once. The clonotype comes from a human donor with chronic lymphocytic leukemia. V usage is TRBV7-9 and J usage is TRBJ1-6, with 8 nucleotides matching TRBD1. The material was PBMCs, obtained after 24 months of ibrutinib treatment. This chain's CDR3 is CASRLTGEYSPLHF. The CDR3 DNA reads as TGTGCCAGCAGATTGACAGGGGAGTATTCACCCCTCCACTTT.